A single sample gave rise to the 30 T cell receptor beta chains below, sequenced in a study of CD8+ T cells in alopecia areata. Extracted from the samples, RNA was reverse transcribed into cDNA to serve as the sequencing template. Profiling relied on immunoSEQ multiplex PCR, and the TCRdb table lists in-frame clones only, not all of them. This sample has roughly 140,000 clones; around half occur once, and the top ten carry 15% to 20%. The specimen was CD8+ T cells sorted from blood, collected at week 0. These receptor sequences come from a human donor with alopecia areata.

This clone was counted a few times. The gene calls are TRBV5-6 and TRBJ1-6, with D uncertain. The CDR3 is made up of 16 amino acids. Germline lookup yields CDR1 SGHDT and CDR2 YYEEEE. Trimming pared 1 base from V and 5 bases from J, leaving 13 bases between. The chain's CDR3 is CASSLMYWTDNSPLHF. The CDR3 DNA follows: TGTGCCAGCAGCTTGATGTACTGGACCGATAATTCACCCCTCCACTTT.

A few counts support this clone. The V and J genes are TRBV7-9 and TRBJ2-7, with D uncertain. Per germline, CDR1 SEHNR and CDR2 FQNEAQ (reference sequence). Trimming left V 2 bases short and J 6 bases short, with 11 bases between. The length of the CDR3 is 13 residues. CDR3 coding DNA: TGTGCCAGCAGCTTATCAGTGACTCGCGAGCAGTACTTC. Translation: CASSLSVTREQYF.

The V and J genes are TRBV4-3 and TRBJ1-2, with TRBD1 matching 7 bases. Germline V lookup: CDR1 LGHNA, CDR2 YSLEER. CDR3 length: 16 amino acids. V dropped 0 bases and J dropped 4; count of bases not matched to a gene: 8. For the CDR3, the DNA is TGCGCCAGCAGCCAAGATTCGGAGGGGGCCGGCTATGGCTACACCTTC. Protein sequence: CASSQDSEGAGYGYTF.

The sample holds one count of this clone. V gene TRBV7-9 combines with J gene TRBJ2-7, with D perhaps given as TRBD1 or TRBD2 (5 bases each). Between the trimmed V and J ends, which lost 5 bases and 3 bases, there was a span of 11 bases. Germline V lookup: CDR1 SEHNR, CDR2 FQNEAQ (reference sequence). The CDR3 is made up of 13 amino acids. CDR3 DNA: TGTGCCAGCAGCGCCCGGGACGGCTACGAGCAGTACTTC. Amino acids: CASSARDGYEQYF.

As DNA, the CDR3 is TGTGCCAGCAGTTTCGGGGGTCAGCGGCACACAGATACGCAGTATTTT. Translation gives CASSFGGQRHTDTQYF. V usage is TRBV27 and J usage is TRBJ2-3; possible D gene TRBD2, 6 bases. Germline CDR1 is MNHEY and CDR2 is SMNVEV (reference sequence). The V and J ends lost 3 bases and 2 bases respectively, with 15 bases between them. CDR3 length: 16 residues.

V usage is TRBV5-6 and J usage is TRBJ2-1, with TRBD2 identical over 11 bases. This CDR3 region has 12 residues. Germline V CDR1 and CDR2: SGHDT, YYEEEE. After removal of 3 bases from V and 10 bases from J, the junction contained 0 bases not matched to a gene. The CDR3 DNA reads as TGTGCCAGCAGCTGGACTAGCGGGGAGCAGTTCTTC. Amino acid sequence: CASSWTSGEQFF.

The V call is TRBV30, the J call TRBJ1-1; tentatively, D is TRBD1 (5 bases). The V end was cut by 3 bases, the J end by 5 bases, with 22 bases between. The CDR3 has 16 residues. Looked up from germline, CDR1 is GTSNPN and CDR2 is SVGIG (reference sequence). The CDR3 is CAWRSFVGRGVTEAFF. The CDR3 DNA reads TGTGCCTGGAGAAGCTTCGTAGGTAGGGGCGTAACTGAAGCTTTCTTT.

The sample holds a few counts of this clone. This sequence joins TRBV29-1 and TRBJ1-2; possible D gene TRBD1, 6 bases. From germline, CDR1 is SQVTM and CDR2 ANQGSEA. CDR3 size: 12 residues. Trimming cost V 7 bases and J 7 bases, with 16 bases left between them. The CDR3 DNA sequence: TGCAGCGCCATCACCGGGGGCCTTGGCTACACCTTC. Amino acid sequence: CSAITGGLGYTF.

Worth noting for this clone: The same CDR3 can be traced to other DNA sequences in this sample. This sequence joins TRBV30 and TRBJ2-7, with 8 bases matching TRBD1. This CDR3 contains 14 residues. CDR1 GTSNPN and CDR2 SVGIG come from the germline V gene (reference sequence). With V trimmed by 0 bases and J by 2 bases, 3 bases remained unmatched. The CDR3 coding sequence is TGTGCCTGGAGTGTCGGACAGGGAACCTACGAGCAGTACTTC. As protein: CAWSVGQGTYEQYF. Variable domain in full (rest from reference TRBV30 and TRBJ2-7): SQTIHQWPATLVQPVGSPLSLECTVEGTSNPNLYWYRQAAGRGLQLLFYSVGIGQISSEVPQNLSASRPQDRQFILSSKKLLLSDSGFYLCAWSVGQGTYEQYFGPGTRLTVT.

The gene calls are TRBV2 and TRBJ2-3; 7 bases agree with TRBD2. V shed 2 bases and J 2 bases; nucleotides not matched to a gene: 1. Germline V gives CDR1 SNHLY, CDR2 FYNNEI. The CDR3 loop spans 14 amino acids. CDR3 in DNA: TGTGCCAGCAGTGAAAGCGGGGCCACAGATACGCAGTATTTT. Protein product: CASSESGATDTQYF.

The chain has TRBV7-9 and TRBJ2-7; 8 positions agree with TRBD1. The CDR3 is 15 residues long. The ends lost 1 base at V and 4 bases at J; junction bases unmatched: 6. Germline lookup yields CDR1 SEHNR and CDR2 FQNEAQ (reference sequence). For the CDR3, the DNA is TGTGCCAGCAGCTTAGACGCAGGGGGCGGGTACGAGCAGTACTTC. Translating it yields CASSLDAGGGYEQYF.

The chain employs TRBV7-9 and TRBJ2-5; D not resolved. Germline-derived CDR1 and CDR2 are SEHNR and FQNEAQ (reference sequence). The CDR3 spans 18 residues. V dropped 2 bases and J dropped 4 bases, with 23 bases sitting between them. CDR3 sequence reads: CASSLPAFGLTFGETQYF. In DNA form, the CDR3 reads TGTGCCAGCAGCTTACCAGCCTTTGGTTTAACTTTCGGAGAGACCCAGTACTTC. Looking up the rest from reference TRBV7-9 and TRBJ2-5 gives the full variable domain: DTGVSQNPRHKITKRGQNVTFRCDPISEHNRLYWYRQTLGQGPEFLTYFQNEAQLEKSRLLSDRFSAERPKGSFSTLEIQRTEQGDSAMYLCASSLPAFGLTFGETQYFGPGTRLLVL.

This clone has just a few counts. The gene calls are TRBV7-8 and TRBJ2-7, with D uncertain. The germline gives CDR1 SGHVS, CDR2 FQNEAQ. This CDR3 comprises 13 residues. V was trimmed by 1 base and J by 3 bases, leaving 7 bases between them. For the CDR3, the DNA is TGTGCCAGCAGCTTAGTAGGCCGCTACGAGCAGTACTTC. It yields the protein CASSLVGRYEQYF.

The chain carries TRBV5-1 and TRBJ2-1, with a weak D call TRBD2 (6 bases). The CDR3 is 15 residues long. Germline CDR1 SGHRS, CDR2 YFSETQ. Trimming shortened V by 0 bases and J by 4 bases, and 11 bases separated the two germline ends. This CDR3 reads CASSLVASEYNEQFF. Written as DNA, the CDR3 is TGCGCCAGCAGCTTGGTGGCTAGCGAATACAATGAGCAGTTCTTC.

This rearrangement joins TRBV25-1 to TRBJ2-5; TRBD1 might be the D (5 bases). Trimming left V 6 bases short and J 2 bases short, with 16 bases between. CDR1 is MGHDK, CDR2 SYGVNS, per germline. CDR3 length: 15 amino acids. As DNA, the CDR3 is TGTGCCAGCAGCGAAAGGCGGACACTGCAAGAGACCCAGTACTTC. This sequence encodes CASSERRTLQETQYF.

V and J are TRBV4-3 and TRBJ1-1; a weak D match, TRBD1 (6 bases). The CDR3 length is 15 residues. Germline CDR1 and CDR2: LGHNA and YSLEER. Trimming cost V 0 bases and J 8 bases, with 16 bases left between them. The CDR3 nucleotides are TGCGCCAGCAGCCAAGAGGCACAGGGAGGATACGAAGCTTTCTTT. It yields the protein CASSQEAQGGYEAFF.

As DNA, the CDR3 is TGTGCCAGCAGTCCAAACGCCGACAGGAACACTGAAGCTTTCTTT. This codes for CASSPNADRNTEAFF. This rearrangement joins TRBV27 to TRBJ1-1; a possible D gene is TRBD1 (5 bases). The V gene's germline CDR1 is MNHEY and CDR2 SMNVEV (reference sequence). The V gene lost 5 bases and the J gene lost 1 base, with 14 bases spanning the gap. This CDR3 is 15 amino acids long.

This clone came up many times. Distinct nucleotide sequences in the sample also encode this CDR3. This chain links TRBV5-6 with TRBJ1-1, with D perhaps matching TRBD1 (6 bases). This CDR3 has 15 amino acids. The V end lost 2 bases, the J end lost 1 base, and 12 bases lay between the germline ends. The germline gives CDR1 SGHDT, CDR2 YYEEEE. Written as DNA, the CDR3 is TGTGCCAGCAGCTTAGGGGCACAGGGGAACACTGAAGCTTTCTTT. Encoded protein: CASSLGAQGNTEAFF.

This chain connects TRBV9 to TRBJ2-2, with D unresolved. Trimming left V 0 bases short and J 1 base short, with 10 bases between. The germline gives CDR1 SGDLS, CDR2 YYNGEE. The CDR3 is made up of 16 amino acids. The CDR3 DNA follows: TGTGCCAGCAGCGTAGCACGCAGTGGGAACACCGGGGAGCTGTTTTTT. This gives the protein CASSVARSGNTGELFF.

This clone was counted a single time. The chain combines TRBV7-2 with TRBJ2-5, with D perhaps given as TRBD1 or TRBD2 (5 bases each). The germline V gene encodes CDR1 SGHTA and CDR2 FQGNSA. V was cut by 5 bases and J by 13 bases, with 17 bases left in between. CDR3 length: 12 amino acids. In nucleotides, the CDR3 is TGTGCCAGCAGCGCGGCAGGGACGGAACCGTACTTC. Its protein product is CASSAAGTEPYF.

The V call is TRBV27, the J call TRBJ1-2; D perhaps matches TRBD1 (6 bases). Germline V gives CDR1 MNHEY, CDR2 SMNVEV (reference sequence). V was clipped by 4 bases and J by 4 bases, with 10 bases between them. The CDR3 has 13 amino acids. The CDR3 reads CASSSGGTYGYTF. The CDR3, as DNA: TGTGCCAGCAGTTCGGGGGGCACCTATGGCTACACCTTC.

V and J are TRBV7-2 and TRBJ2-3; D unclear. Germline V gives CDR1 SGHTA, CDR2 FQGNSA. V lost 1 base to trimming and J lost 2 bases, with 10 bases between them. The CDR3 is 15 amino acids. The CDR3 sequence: CASSLGRLPTDTQYF. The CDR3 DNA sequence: TGTGCCAGCAGCTTAGGCCGGCTTCCCACAGATACGCAGTATTTT. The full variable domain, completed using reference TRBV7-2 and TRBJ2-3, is GAGVSQSPSNKVTEKGKDVELRCDPISGHTALYWYRQSLGQGLEFLIYFQGNSAPDKSGLPSDRFSAERTGGSVSTLTIQRTQQEDSAVYLCASSLGRLPTDTQYFGPGTRLTVL.

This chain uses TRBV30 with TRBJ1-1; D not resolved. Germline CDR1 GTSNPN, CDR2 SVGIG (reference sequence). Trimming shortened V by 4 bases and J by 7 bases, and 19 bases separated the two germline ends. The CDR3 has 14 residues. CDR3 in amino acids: CAWTPGHPSSEAFF. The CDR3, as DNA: TGTGCCTGGACACCGGGTCATCCGTCGAGTGAAGCTTTCTTT. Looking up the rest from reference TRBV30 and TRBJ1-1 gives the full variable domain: SQTIHQWPATLVQPVGSPLSLECTVEGTSNPNLYWYRQAAGRGLQLLFYSVGIGQISSEVPQNLSASRPQDRQFILSSKKLLLSDSGFYLCAWTPGHPSSEAFFGQGTRLTVV.

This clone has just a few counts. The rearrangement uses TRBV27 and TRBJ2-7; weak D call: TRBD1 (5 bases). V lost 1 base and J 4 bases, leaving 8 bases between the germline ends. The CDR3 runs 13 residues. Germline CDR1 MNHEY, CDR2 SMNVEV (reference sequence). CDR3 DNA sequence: TGTGCCAGCAGTTTATTCCCAGGGTACGAGCAGTACTTC. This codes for CASSLFPGYEQYF.

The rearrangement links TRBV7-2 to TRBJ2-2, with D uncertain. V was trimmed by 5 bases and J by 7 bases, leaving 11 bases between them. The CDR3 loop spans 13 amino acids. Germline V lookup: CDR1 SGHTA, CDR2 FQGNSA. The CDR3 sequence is CASSPILGGELFF. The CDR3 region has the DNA TGTGCCAGCAGCCCGATATTGGGCGGGGAGCTGTTTTTT.

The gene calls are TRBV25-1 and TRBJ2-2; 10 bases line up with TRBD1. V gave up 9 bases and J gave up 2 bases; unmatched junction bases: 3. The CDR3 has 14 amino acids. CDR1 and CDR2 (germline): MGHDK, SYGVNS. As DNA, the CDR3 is TGTGCCAGTGGACAGGGGGAAAACACCGGGGAGCTGTTTTTT. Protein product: CASGQGENTGELFF.

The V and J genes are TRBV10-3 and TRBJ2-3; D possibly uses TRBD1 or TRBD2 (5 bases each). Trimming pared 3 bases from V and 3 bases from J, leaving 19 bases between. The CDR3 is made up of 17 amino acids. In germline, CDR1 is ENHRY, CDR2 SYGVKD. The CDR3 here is CAISELRDPGGTDTQYF. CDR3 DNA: TGTGCCATCAGTGAACTCCGGGACCCCGGCGGGACAGATACGCAGTATTTT.

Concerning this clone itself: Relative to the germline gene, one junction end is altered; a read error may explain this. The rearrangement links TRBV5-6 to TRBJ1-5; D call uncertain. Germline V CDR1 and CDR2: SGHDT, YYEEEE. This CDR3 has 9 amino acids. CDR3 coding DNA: TGTGCCAGCAGCCTGCCCACCTTCTTT. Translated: CASSLPTFF.

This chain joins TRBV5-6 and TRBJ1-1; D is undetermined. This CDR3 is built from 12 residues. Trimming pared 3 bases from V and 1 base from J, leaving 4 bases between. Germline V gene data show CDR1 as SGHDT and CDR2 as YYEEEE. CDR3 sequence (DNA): TGTGCCAGCAGCTCCCAGAACACTGAAGCTTTCTTT. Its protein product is CASSSQNTEAFF. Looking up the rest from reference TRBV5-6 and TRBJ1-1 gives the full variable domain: DAGVTQSPTHLIKTRGQQVTLRCSPKSGHDTVSWYQQALGQGPQFIFQYYEEEERQRGNFPDRFSGHQFPNYSSELNVNALLLGDSALYLCASSSQNTEAFFGQGTRLTVV.

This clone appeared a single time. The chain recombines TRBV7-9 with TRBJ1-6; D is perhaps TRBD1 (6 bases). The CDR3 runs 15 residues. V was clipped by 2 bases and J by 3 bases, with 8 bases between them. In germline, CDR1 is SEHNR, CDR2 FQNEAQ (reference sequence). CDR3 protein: CASSLSGDYNSPLHF. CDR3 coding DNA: TGTGCCAGCAGCTTATCAGGGGACTATAATTCACCCCTCCACTTT.